The 31 T cell receptor beta chains in this list originate from one sample, sequenced in a study of cytomegalovirus exposure and HLA in healthy donors. Both 60 Vbeta primers and 13 Jbeta primers went into the PCR. The repertoire was sequenced with immunoSEQ multiplex PCR; TCRdb's copy has only in-frame clones and lacks some. The sample shows roughly 180,000 clones, 65% to 85% of them seen only once. Material: PBMCs. The receptors come from a female donor in good health and CMV-seronegative.

This sequence joins TRBV27 and TRBJ1-1; tentative D call: TRBD1 (6 bases). Trimming took 5 bases from V and 10 from J, leaving 11 bases between them. This CDR3 region has 11 residues. In germline, CDR1 is MNHEY, CDR2 SMNVEV (reference sequence). The CDR3 is CASSREGVAFF. For the CDR3, the DNA is TGTGCCAGCAGTCGGGAGGGGGTAGCTTTCTTT.

The gene calls are TRBV5-1 and TRBJ2-5; 14 bases map to TRBD2. The J call may be mistaken, given a closer DNA end match to TRBJ2-7. Germline CDR1 and CDR2: SGHRS and YFSETQ. The CDR3 contains 17 residues. The DNA for the CDR3 is TGCGCCAGCAGCTCGATGGGACTAGCGGGAGAAGCCCACGAGCAGTACTTC. This sequence encodes CASSSMGLAGEAHEQYF.

The chain links TRBV11-3 to TRBJ2-5; 12 nucleotides agree with TRBD2. The CDR3 length is 16 residues. The germline V gene encodes CDR1 SGHNT and CDR2 YENEEA. With V trimmed by 3 bases and J by 5 bases, 7 bases remained unmatched. CDR3 sequence reads: CASSFTSGGRLETQYF. In DNA form, the CDR3 reads TGTGCCAGCAGCTTCACTAGCGGGGGGAGATTGGAGACCCAGTACTTC.

The rearrangement links TRBV4-3 to TRBJ2-1; 7 bases fit TRBD1. This CDR3 region has 18 residues. Losses at the gene ends were 0 bases for V and 0 bases for J; bases not matched to a gene: 8. CDR1 LGHNA and CDR2 YSLEER come from the germline V gene. CDR3 region: CASSQELPRTGSYNEQFF. In DNA, the CDR3 is TGCGCCAGCAGCCAAGAGCTCCCTCGGACAGGCTCCTACAATGAGCAGTTCTTC.

The CDR3 sequence is CASSDTYVRTSSGDEQFF. CDR3 DNA sequence: TGTGCCAGCAGCGACACATACGTTAGGACTAGTTCCGGCGATGAGCAGTTCTTC. J is TRBJ2-1 and V is TRBV2; 7 bases agree with TRBD2. The ends lost 6 bases at V and 8 bases at J; junction bases unmatched: 22. Germline V gives CDR1 SNHLY, CDR2 FYNNEI. The CDR3 totals 18 residues.

The chain has TRBV5-6 and TRBJ2-7, with 10 bases lining up with TRBD2. The CDR3 is made up of 17 amino acids. Germline CDR1 is SGHDT and CDR2 is YYEEEE. The V and J ends lost 1 base and 2 bases, in that order; junction bases with no gene match: 9. CDR3 protein: CASSLPASGSDTYEQYF. The CDR3 DNA is TGTGCCAGCAGCTTGCCAGCTAGCGGGAGTGATACCTACGAGCAGTACTTC.

This chain connects TRBV4-2 to TRBJ2-1, with D tentatively TRBD2 (6 bases). Germline lookup yields CDR1 LGHNA and CDR2 YNFKEQ. The CDR3 consists of 12 residues. The V end lost 4 bases, the J end lost 12 bases, and 13 bases lay between the germline ends. The CDR3 DNA reads TGTGCCAGCAGCCTATCGGCCGGGGGGCAGTTCTTC. Amino acid sequence: CASSLSAGGQFF.

This chain connects TRBV5-1 to TRBJ1-2; 9 nucleotides line up with TRBD1. V gave up 4 bases and J gave up 6 bases; unmatched junction bases: 4. The CDR3 covers 13 residues. Germline CDR1 SGHRS, CDR2 YFSETQ. The CDR3 DNA is TGCGCCAGCAGCAGGGACAGGGAGGATGGCTACACCTTC. Amino acid sequence: CASSRDREDGYTF.

The chain has TRBV2 and TRBJ1-1; D uncertain. The germline V gene has CDR1 SNHLY and CDR2 FYNNEI. Trimming cost V 4 bases and J 5 bases, with 14 bases left between them. The CDR3 spans 14 residues. The CDR3 protein is CASSAYVEMTEAFF. Here the CDR3 DNA reads TGTGCCAGCAGTGCCTACGTAGAGATGACTGAAGCTTTCTTT. Full variable domain (missing parts from reference TRBV2 and TRBJ1-1): EPEVTQTPSHQVTQMGQEVILRCVPISNHLYFYWYRQILGQKVEFLVSFYNNEISEKSEIFDDQFSVERPDGSNFTLKIRSTKLEDSAMYFCASSAYVEMTEAFFGQGTRLTVV.

The chain couples TRBV18 to TRBJ2-7; 9 bases line up with TRBD1. The J segment lost 5 bases and the V segment lost 3 bases, leaving 8 bases of the junction unmatched. This CDR3 has 15 residues. Per the germline V gene, CDR1 is KGHSH and CDR2 is LQKENI. The CDR3 DNA sequence: TGTGCCAGCTCACCCCTGGGACAGGGAGGGAACGAGCAGTACTTC. This codes for CASSPLGQGGNEQYF.

The table lists this clone with a few counts. The chain combines TRBV28 with TRBJ2-7, with 15 positions matching TRBD2. The CDR3 loop spans 16 amino acids. Germline CDR1 is MDHEN and CDR2 is SYDVKM. The V segment lost 6 bases and the J segment 0 bases; nucleotides outside the gene matches: 3. The CDR3: CASRGGLAGGSYEQYF. As DNA, the CDR3 is TGTGCCAGCAGAGGGGGACTAGCGGGAGGCTCCTACGAGCAGTACTTC.

This clone was observed once. The rearrangement joins TRBV2 to TRBJ1-6; the match to TRBD1 covers 7 bases. Trimming at V came to 3 bases and at J to 8 bases, leaving 7 bases not matched to a gene. The CDR3 has 15 residues. CDR1 and CDR2 from the germline V gene are SNHLY and FYNNEI. CDR3 region: CASSERQGLYSPLHF. The CDR3 nucleotides are TGTGCCAGCAGTGAGCGACAGGGTCTCTATTCACCCCTCCACTTT. The whole variable domain, filled in from reference TRBV2 and TRBJ1-6, reads EPEVTQTPSHQVTQMGQEVILRCVPISNHLYFYWYRQILGQKVEFLVSFYNNEISEKSEIFDDQFSVERPDGSNFTLKIRSTKLEDSAMYFCASSERQGLYSPLHFGNGTRLTVT.

This clone was seen a handful of times. The V and J genes are TRBV11-2 and TRBJ2-7; perhaps TRBD2 as D (5 bases). Trimming took off 6 bases at V and 0 bases at J, with 15 bases between the two ends. CDR1 SGHAT and CDR2 FQNNGV come from the germline V gene. This CDR3 region has 15 residues. DNA for the CDR3: TGTGCCAGCAGACTAGACTTGAGCCCCTCCTACGAGCAGTACTTC. Amino acid sequence: CASRLDLSPSYEQYF.

The chain uses TRBV5-6 and TRBJ2-2, with 12 positions matching TRBD1. The CDR3 length is 17 residues. CDR1 is SGHDT, CDR2 YYEEEE, per germline. V trimming: 4 bases; J trimming: 6 bases; junction bases outside the gene matches: 10. In DNA, the CDR3 is TGTGCCAGCAGCCCCTGGGAGGGGACAGGGGGCTCCGGGGAGCTGTTTTTT. Translated, it gives CASSPWEGTGGSGELFF.

The chain links TRBV4-1 to TRBJ2-7; TRBD2 aligns across 11 bases. The ends lost 1 base at V and 3 bases at J; junction bases unmatched: 2. CDR1 and CDR2 (germline): MGHRA, YSYEKL. The CDR3 runs 15 residues. The CDR3: CASSQVGLAVYEQYF. The CDR3 nucleotides read TGCGCCAGCAGCCAAGTGGGACTAGCGGTCTACGAGCAGTACTTC.

The chain couples TRBV5-4 to TRBJ1-2, with D perhaps TRBD1 (6 bases). CDR3 length: 13 residues. V lost 4 bases, J lost 8 bases, and 15 bases lay in between. Germline loops: CDR1 SGHNT, CDR2 YYREEE (reference sequence). The CDR3 coding sequence is TGTGCCAGCAGCCTCCGGGGGGCGGGCGGCTACACCTTC. Its translation is CASSLRGAGGYTF. Based on the CDR3 plus reference TRBV5-4 and TRBJ1-2, the full variable domain is ETGVTQSPTHLIKTRGQQVTLRCSSQSGHNTVSWYQQALGQGPQFIFQYYREEENGRGNFPPRFSGLQFPNYSSELNVNALELDDSALYLCASSLRGAGGYTFGSGTRLTVV.

The chain couples TRBV7-3 to TRBJ2-1; 10 positions agree with TRBD2. CDR3 length: 16 amino acids. The ends lost 2 bases at V and 5 bases at J; junction bases unmatched: 6. Germline V lookup: CDR1 SGHTA, CDR2 FQGTGA. As DNA, the CDR3 is TGTGCCAGCAGCTTATCCGGGACTAGCGATCACAATGAGCAGTTCTTC. It specifies CASSLSGTSDHNEQFF.

The V gene is TRBV6-6, the J gene TRBJ2-5; TRBD2 matches at 7 bases. The end of the DNA aligns better with TRBJ2-7, so the J call may be wrong. Germline values: CDR1 MNHNY, CDR2 SVGAGI (reference sequence). The CDR3 spans 12 residues. The CDR3 sequence: CASRGGSSEQYF. The CDR3 DNA reads TGTGCCAGCAGGGGCGGGAGCTCCGAGCAGTACTTC.

The rearrangement links TRBV6-7 to TRBJ2-2, with TRBD2 matching over 9 bases. TRBV6-7 belongs to the ORF category, with a function that is uncertain. V was clipped by 6 bases and J by 5 bases; unmatched bases: 7. This CDR3 is 15 amino acids long. Here the CDR3 reads CASRRRREGTGELFF. DNA for the CDR3: TGTGCCAGCAGAAGAAGGCGGGAGGGGACCGGGGAGCTGTTTTTT.

The rearrangement links TRBV5-4 to TRBJ2-7; D is uncertain. The CDR3 length is 13 residues. V lost 3 bases and J 5 bases, leaving 12 bases between the germline ends. Germline CDR1 is SGHNT and CDR2 is YYREEE (reference sequence). CDR3 in DNA: TGTGCCAGCAGCTCTTCCTCTACCCACGAGCAGTACTTC. This encodes CASSSSSTHEQYF.

The CDR3 spells CASHPVDGSNYGYTF. The DNA for the CDR3 is TGTGCCTCGCACCCGGTGGACGGGAGTAACTATGGCTACACCTTC. The genes are TRBV10-3 and TRBJ1-2; D remains ambiguous. The germline V and J ends were trimmed by 11 bases and 1 base, with 20 bases remaining between them. This CDR3 spans 15 amino acids. Germline CDR1 ENHRY, CDR2 SYGVKD.

The V call is TRBV6-1, the J call TRBJ1-4; 8 nucleotides match TRBD1. The germline CDR1 and CDR2 sequences are MNHNS and SASEGT. V gave up 7 bases and J gave up 8 bases; unmatched junction bases: 9. The CDR3 is made up of 14 amino acids. CDR3 nucleotide sequence: TGTGCCAGCAAGGGGGGACAGGCGAAGGAAAAACTGTTTTTT. This gives the protein CASKGGQAKEKLFF.

CDR3 DNA: TGTGCCAGCAGCGTCACACAGGGGGCGCAGGAGACCCAGTACTTC. Its protein product is CASSVTQGAQETQYF. The chain combines TRBV2 with TRBJ2-5; 9 nucleotides agree with TRBD1. The CDR3 runs to 15 residues. The V gene's germline CDR1 is SNHLY and CDR2 FYNNEI. J lost 5 bases, V lost 6 bases, and 10 bases had no gene match.

The chain is built from TRBV2 and TRBJ1-1; 9 bases are shared with TRBD1. In germline, CDR1 is SNHLY, CDR2 FYNNEI. The length of the CDR3 is 16 residues. V dropped 8 bases and J dropped 1; count of bases not matched to a gene: 11. CDR3 coding DNA: TGTGCCAGCGGCGAAACACCGGGACAGGGGAACACTGAAGCTTTCTTT. Translated: CASGETPGQGNTEAFF.

The gene calls are TRBV7-2 and TRBJ1-3, with D tentatively TRBD1 (5 bases). Trimming took off 2 bases at V and 0 bases at J, with 17 bases between the two ends. This CDR3 is built from 18 residues. The germline V gene has CDR1 SGHTA and CDR2 FQGNSA. CDR3 protein: CASSLRSTAAPSGNTIYF. CDR3 nucleotide sequence: TGTGCCAGCAGCTTAAGGTCGACAGCTGCTCCCTCTGGAAACACCATATATTTT.

The chain uses TRBV11-3 and TRBJ2-5; 9 bases line up with TRBD2. The CDR3 is 16 amino acids. CDR1 is SGHNT, CDR2 YENEEA, per germline. The V segment lost 6 bases and the J segment 5 bases; nucleotides outside the gene matches: 13. The DNA for the CDR3 is TGTGCCAGCAGATCCGGAGCGGGGGGTAATTGGGAGACCCAGTACTTC. This encodes CASRSGAGGNWETQYF.

The chain couples TRBV30 to TRBJ1-1; maybe TRBD1 (5 bases). Germline CDR1 and CDR2: GTSNPN and SVGIG (reference sequence). Trimming removed 0 bases from V and 2 bases from J, with 16 bases in between. The CDR3 extends over 16 amino acids. CDR3 sequence (DNA): TGTGCCTGGAGTGTACTAGGCGGGGGATTTAACACTGAAGCTTTCTTT. It encodes CAWSVLGGGFNTEAFF.

The rearrangement joins TRBV2 to TRBJ1-2, with TRBD1 matching 9 bases. CDR3 length equals 14 residues. Germline V gene data show CDR1 as SNHLY and CDR2 as FYNNEI. The V segment lost 4 bases and the J segment 8 bases; nucleotides outside the gene matches: 8. The CDR3: CASSGIRQGEGYTF. CDR3 DNA sequence: TGTGCCAGCAGTGGCATCCGACAGGGGGAGGGCTACACCTTC.

This clone was found once. The chain uses TRBV6-5 and TRBJ2-7, with D unresolved. The germline V gene has CDR1 MNHEY and CDR2 SVGAGI. This CDR3 has 13 residues. V was shortened by 6 bases and J by 1 base, with 10 bases between the two germline ends. The CDR3 reads CASSRDKSYEQYF. Written as DNA, the CDR3 is TGTGCCAGCAGCCGCGACAAGTCCTACGAGCAGTACTTC.

The genes are TRBV7-3 and TRBJ2-5; D may be TRBD2 (5 bases). There are 14 residues in the CDR3. Germline CDR1 is SGHTA and CDR2 is FQGTGA. V lost 2 bases to trimming and J lost 6 bases, with 13 bases between them. The CDR3 loop is CASSLDGGRKTQYF. The CDR3 DNA is TGTGCCAGCAGCTTAGATGGAGGACGAAAGACCCAGTACTTC.

The gene calls are TRBV9 and TRBJ2-3; 8 bases are a match to TRBD2. Losses at the gene ends were 3 bases for V and 2 bases for J; bases not matched to a gene: 11. This CDR3 has 17 amino acids. From germline, CDR1 is SGDLS and CDR2 YYNGEE. CDR3 amino acids: CASSGDLSGIYTDTQYF. Here the CDR3 DNA reads TGTGCCAGCAGCGGGGACCTTAGCGGGATCTACACAGATACGCAGTATTTT.